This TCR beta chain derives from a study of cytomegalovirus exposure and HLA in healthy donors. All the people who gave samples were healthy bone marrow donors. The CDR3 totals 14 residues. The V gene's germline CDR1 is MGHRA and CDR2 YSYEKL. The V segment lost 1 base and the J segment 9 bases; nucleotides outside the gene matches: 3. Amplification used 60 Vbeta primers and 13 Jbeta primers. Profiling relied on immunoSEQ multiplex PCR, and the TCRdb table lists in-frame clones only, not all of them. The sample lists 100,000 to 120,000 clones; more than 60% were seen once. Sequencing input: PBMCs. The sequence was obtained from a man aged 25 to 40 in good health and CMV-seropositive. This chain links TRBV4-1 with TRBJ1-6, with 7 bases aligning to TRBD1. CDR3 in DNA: TGCGCCAGCAGCCAAGGGGACAGCTTTTCACCCCTCCACTTT. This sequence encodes CASSQGDSFSPLHF.